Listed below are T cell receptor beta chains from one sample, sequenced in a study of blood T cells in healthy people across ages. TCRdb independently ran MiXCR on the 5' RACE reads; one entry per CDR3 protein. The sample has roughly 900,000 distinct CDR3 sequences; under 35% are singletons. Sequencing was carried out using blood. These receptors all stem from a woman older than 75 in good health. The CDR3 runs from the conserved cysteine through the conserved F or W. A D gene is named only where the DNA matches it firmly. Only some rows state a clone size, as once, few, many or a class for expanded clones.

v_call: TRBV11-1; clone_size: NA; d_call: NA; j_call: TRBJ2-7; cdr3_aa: CASSLSAGPYEQYF; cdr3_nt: TGTGCCAGCAGCTTATCGGCCGGCCCCTACGAGCAGTACTTC
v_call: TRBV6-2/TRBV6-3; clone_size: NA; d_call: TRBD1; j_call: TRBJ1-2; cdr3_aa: CASSRGQGKGYDYTF; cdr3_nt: TGTGCCAGCAGTAGGGGACAGGGCAAAGGCTATGACTACACCTTC
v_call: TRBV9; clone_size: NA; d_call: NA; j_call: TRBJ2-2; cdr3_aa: CASSSQGGELFF; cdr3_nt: TGTGCCAGCAGCTCACAAGGCGGGGAGCTGTTTTTT
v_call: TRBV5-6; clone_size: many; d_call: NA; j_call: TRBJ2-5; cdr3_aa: CASSFFVSWGQETQYF; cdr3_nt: TGTGCCAGCAGCTTCTTCGTTTCTTGGGGGCAGGAGACCCAGTACTTC
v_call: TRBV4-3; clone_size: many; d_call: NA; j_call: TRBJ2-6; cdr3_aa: CASSQGRSSGANVLTF; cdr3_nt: TGCGCCAGCAGCCAAGGACGGTCCTCTGGGGCCAACGTCCTGACTTTC
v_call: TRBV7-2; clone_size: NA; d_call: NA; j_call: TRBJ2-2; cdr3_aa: CASRKTSPNTGELFF; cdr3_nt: TGTGCCAGCAGGAAAACTAGCCCAAACACCGGGGAGCTGTTTTTT
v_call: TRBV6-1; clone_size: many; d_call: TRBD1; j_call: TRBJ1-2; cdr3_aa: CASSETGASYGYTF; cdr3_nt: TGTGCCAGCAGTGAGACAGGGGCCTCCTATGGCTACACCTTC
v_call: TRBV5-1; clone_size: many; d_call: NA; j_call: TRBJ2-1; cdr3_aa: CASSLGALGHNEQFF; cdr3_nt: TGCGCCAGCAGCTTGGGGGCTCTAGGGCACAATGAGCAGTTCTTC
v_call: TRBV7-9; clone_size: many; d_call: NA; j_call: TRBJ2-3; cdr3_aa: CASSGGSADTQYF; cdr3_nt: TGTGCCAGCAGCGGGGGGTCGGCAGATACGCAGTATTTT
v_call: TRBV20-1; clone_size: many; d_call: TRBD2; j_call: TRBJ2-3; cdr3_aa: CSARDWASGGSTDTQYF; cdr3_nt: TGCAGTGCTAGAGACTGGGCTAGCGGGGGCAGCACAGATACGCAGTATTTT